A single sample gave rise to the 13 T cell receptor beta chains below, sequenced in a study of blood T cell repertoires in COVID-19. Data came from immunoSEQ multiplex PCR; TCRdb stores just in-frame clones and leaves some out. Altogether about 180,000 clones are present, more than 85% being singletons, with the ten largest covering less than 3.5%. The sequenced sample consisted of peripheral blood. Receptors were obtained from a woman in her 30s with active or convalescent COVID-19.

The chain combines TRBV10-3 with TRBJ1-1; 8 bases fit TRBD1. Trimming took 5 bases from V and 5 from J; bases not matched to a gene: 7. The CDR3 contains 14 residues. CDR1 and CDR2 from the germline V gene are ENHRY and SYGVKD. CDR3 in amino acids: CAISKTGGETEAFF. The CDR3 coding sequence is TGTGCCATCAGTAAAACAGGGGGTGAGACTGAAGCTTTCTTT.

This chain joins TRBV5-1 and TRBJ1-4, with a possible D match to TRBD1 (5 bases). The CDR3 totals 16 residues. The germline V and J ends were trimmed by 0 bases and 11 bases, with 20 bases remaining between them. In germline, CDR1 is SGHRS, CDR2 YFSETQ. CDR3 region: CASSLAGGALEGKLFF. CDR3 sequence (DNA): TGCGCCAGCAGCTTGGCAGGCGGGGCTCTAGAAGGGAAACTGTTTTTT.

V is TRBV12-3 or TRBV12-4 and J is TRBJ1-1; tentatively, D is TRBD1 (5 bases). The germline V and J ends were trimmed by 3 bases and 10 bases, with 9 bases remaining between them. CDR3 length: 11 amino acids. The DNA of the CDR3 is TGTGCCAGCAGTTTTGTCGGGGGAGCTTTCTTT. This encodes CASSFVGGAFF.

V is TRBV19 and J is TRBJ1-4; D is ambiguous. Trimming shortened V by 5 bases and J by 3 bases, and 4 bases separated the two germline ends. This CDR3 is built from 12 residues. CDR1 LNHDA and CDR2 SQIVND come from the germline V gene (reference sequence). The CDR3 sequence: CASSFSNEKLFF. The CDR3 DNA reads TGTGCCAGTAGTTTCTCTAATGAAAAACTGTTTTTT. Full variable domain (remainder filled in from reference TRBV19 and TRBJ1-4): DGGITQSPKYLFRKEGQNVTLSCEQNLNHDAMYWYRQDPGQGLRLIYYSQIVNDFQKGDIAEGYSVSREKKESFPLTVTSAQKNPTAFYLCASSFSNEKLFFGSGTQLSVL.

This clone has only a few counts. J is TRBJ2-2 and V is TRBV3-1 (or the pseudogene TRBV3-2); no clear D. The CDR3 is 18 residues long. Trimming cost V 2 bases and J 1 base, with 17 bases left between them. Germline CDR1 and CDR2: LGHDT and YNNKEL (reference sequence). DNA for the CDR3: TGTGCCAGCAGCCAATTCCTGGGCCGTGCCCAGAACACCGGGGAGCTGTTTTTT. Protein sequence: CASSQFLGRAQNTGELFF.

The chain employs TRBV27 and TRBJ2-2, with TRBD2 matching over 8 bases. The CDR3 runs to 16 residues. CDR1 MNHEY and CDR2 SMNVEV come from the germline V gene (reference sequence). The V gene end was trimmed by 3 bases and the J gene end by 0 bases; junction bases not matched to a gene: 3. The CDR3 region has the DNA TGTGCCAGCAGTTTCTTAGCGGGATCGAACACCGGGGAGCTGTTTTTT. It encodes CASSFLAGSNTGELFF.

The chain links TRBV9 to TRBJ2-7, with D possibly TRBD1 on 6 matching bases. The length of the CDR3 is 15 residues. V gave up 2 bases and J gave up 5 bases, with 17 bases separating them. The germline CDR1 and CDR2 sequences are SGDLS and YYNGEE. DNA for the CDR3: TGTGCCAGCAGCGTTGAACAGGGACCCCTCCACGAGCAGTACTTC. This translates into CASSVEQGPLHEQYF.

The V and J genes are TRBV6-5 and TRBJ2-4; D remains unclear. This CDR3 has 14 amino acids. The ends were cut back, 7 bases at V and 6 bases at J, with 16 bases in the middle. CDR1 is MNHEY, CDR2 SVGAGI, per germline. The CDR3 loop is CASNRLAERNIQYF. CDR3 bases: TGTGCCAGCAATAGGCTGGCGGAACGAAACATTCAGTACTTC.

The chain has TRBV9 and TRBJ2-7, with D maybe TRBD1 (5 bases). From germline, CDR1 is SGDLS and CDR2 YYNGEE. The length of the CDR3 is 16 residues. Trimming removed 4 bases at V and 0 bases at J, with 17 bases between. The CDR3, as DNA: TGTGCCAGCAGCCCGCGAATCCAGGGTAACTCCTACGAGCAGTACTTC. This translates into CASSPRIQGNSYEQYF.

V gene TRBV5-4 combines with J gene TRBJ1-2; no clear D gene. The V gene's germline CDR1 is SGHNT and CDR2 YYREEE (reference sequence). This CDR3 contains 14 residues. The V and J ends lost 0 bases and 0 bases respectively, with 6 bases between them. The CDR3, as DNA: TGTGCCAGCAGCTTGGCCGGGGCTAACTATGGCTACACCTTC. Its translation: CASSLAGANYGYTF.

The table lists this clone with a few counts. The chain has TRBV6-1 and TRBJ1-2; TRBD1 matches at 7 bases. The germline V gene encodes CDR1 MNHNS and CDR2 SASEGT. The CDR3 spans 16 residues. The V gene end was trimmed by 0 bases and the J gene end by 1 base; junction bases not matched to a gene: 5. CDR3 residues: CASSEARGQHNYGYTF. The CDR3 coding sequence is TGTGCCAGCAGTGAAGCGAGGGGACAGCATAACTATGGCTACACCTTC.

This rearrangement joins TRBV10-3 to TRBJ2-7, with TRBD2 identical over 7 bases. After removal of 8 bases from V and 3 bases from J, the junction contained 7 bases not matched to a gene. The CDR3 spans 13 residues. Germline CDR1 and CDR2: ENHRY and SYGVKD. CDR3 amino acids: CAIGGGGLYEQYF. For the CDR3, the DNA is TGTGCCATCGGCGGGGGAGGGCTCTACGAGCAGTACTTC.

This clone occurred a few times. V gene TRBV7-9 combines with J gene TRBJ1-5; 9 nucleotides match TRBD1. There are 16 residues in the CDR3. The V gene's germline CDR1 is SEHNR and CDR2 FQNEAQ (reference sequence). The V and J ends lost 5 bases and 5 bases, in that order; junction bases with no gene match: 10. CDR3 residues: CASSPSGDRADQPQHF. CDR3 coding DNA: TGTGCCAGCAGCCCCTCCGGGGACAGGGCGGATCAGCCCCAGCATTTT.